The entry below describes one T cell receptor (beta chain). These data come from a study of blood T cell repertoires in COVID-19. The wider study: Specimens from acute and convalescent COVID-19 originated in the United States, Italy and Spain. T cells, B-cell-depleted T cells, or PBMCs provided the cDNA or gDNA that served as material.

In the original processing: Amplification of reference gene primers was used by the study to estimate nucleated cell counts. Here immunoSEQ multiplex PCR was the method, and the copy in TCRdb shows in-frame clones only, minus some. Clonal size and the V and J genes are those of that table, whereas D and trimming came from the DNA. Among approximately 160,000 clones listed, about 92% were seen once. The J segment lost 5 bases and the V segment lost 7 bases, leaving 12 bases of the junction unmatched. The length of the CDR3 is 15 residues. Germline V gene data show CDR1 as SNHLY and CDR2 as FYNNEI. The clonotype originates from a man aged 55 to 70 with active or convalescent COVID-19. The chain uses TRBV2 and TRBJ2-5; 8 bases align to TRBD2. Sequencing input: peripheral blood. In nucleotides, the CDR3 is TGTGCCAGCAACCCCACTAGCGGTCGGGGGGAGACCCAGTACTTC. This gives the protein CASNPTSGRGETQYF.